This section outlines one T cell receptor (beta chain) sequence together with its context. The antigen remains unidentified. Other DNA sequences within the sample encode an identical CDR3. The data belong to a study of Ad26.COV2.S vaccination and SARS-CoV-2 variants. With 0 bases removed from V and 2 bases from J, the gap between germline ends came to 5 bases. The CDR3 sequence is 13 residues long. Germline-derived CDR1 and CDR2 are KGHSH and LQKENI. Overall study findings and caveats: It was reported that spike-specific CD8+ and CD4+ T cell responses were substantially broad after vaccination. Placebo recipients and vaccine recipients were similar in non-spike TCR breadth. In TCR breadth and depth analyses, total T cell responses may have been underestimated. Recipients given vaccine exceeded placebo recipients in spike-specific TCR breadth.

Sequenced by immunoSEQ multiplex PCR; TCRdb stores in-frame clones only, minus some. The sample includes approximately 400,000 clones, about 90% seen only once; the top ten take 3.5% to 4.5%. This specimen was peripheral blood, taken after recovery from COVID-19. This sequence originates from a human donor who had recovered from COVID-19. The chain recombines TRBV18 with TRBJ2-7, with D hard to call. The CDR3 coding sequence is TGTGCCAGCTCACCACCTACAGCCTACGAGCAGTACTTC. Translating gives CASSPPTAYEQYF. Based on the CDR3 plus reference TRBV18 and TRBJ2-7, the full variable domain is NAGVMQNPRHLVRRRGQEARLRCSPMKGHSHVYWYRQLPEEGLKFMVYLQKENIIDESGMPKERFSAEFPKEGPSILRIQQVVRGDSAAYFCASSPPTAYEQYFGPGTRLTVT.